A selection of T cell receptor beta chains follows, all from one sample in a study of blood T cell repertoires in COVID-19. Produced via immunoSEQ multiplex PCR; TCRdb's table is partial and in-frame only. The profile shows 150,000 or so clones, approximately 87% of them singletons. Source material: PBMCs or T cells enriched from blood (not recorded which). All receptors derive from a woman aged 45-59 years who had recovered from COVID-19. CDR3s include the opening cysteine and the closing phenylalanine or tryptophan. D genes are given only for firm matches. Rows give clone size only sometimes, using once, few, many, or a class for an expanded clone.

j_call | clone_size | v_call | d_call | cdr3_aa | cdr3_nt
TRBJ1-5 | NA | TRBV18 | NA | CASSFTGPNQPQHF | TGTGCCAGCTCGTTCACAGGTCCGAATCAGCCCCAGCATTTT
TRBJ1-2 | NA | TRBV20-1 | NA | CSASPGGYTF | TGCAGTGCTTCCCCCGGGGGCTACACCTTC
TRBJ1-2 | NA | TRBV29-1 | NA | CSVEDQGSSVFTF | TGCAGCGTTGAAGATCAGGGTTCGTCCGTATTCACCTTC
TRBJ2-3 | NA | TRBV3-1/TRBV3-2 | TRBD1 | CASSPRDRGTDTQYF | TGTGCCAGCAGCCCCCGGGACAGGGGCACAGATACGCAGTATTTT
TRBJ1-4 | few | TRBV6-5 | NA | CASRTGTPNEKLFF | TGTGCCAGCAGGACCGGGACACCTAATGAAAAACTGTTTTTT
TRBJ1-2 | NA | TRBV19 | NA | CASSILGQKYGYTF | TGTGCCAGTAGTATTCTTGGACAGAAGTATGGCTACACCTTC
TRBJ1-6 | few | TRBV2 | TRBD1 | CASIYQGAGNSPLHF | TGTGCCAGCATATACCAGGGGGCTGGTAATTCACCCCTCCACTTT
TRBJ2-5 | NA | TRBV11-2 | NA | CASSRLTGVQETQYF | TGTGCCAGCAGCCGCCTCACCGGGGTCCAAGAGACCCAGTACTTC
TRBJ1-2 | once | TRBV27 | NA | CASRWGRANYGYTF | TGTGCCAGCAGGTGGGGCAGAGCTAACTATGGCTACACCTTC
TRBJ2-2 | NA | TRBV7-2 | TRBD2 | CASSLLAGGGTGELFF | TGTGCCAGCAGCTTATTGGCGGGAGGGGGCACCGGGGAGCTGTTTTTT
TRBJ1-1 | NA | TRBV9 | NA | CASSVAGQNTEAFF | TGTGCCAGCAGCGTAGCCGGACAGAACACTGAAGCTTTCTTT
TRBJ2-3 | NA | TRBV3-1/TRBV3-2 | NA | CASSQVWGSGDTQYF | TGTGCCAGCAGCCAAGTATGGGGCTCCGGAGATACGCAGTATTTT
TRBJ2-2 | few | TRBV30 | TRBD2 | CAWSPPWGGTGELFF | TGTGCCTGGAGTCCACCGTGGGGGGGTACCGGGGAGCTGTTTTTT
TRBJ2-3 | NA | TRBV24-1 | NA | CATSAQAGDTQYF | TGTGCCACCAGTGCACAGGCCGGAGATACGCAGTATTTT
TRBJ2-2 | NA | TRBV5-1 | NA | CASSLDSSNTGELFF | TGCGCCAGCAGCTTGGACTCGTCGAACACCGGGGAGCTGTTTTTT
TRBJ1-3 | NA | TRBV25-1 | NA | CASRAAGNTIYF | TGTGCCAGCAGGGCTGCCGGAAACACCATATATTTT
TRBJ1-1 | NA | TRBV30 | TRBD1 | CAWGNRGGNEAFF | TGTGCCTGGGGTAACAGGGGAGGAAATGAAGCTTTCTTT
TRBJ1-2 | few | TRBV5-4 | NA | CASSSTGYGYTF | TGTGCCAGCAGCTCTACGGGGTATGGCTACACCTTC
TRBJ2-5 | NA | TRBV9 | NA | CASSARLSRGGEETQYF | TGTGCCAGCAGCGCCCGTCTGAGCCGCGGCGGGGAAGAGACCCAGTACTTC
TRBJ1-1 | once | TRBV12-3/TRBV12-4 | NA | CASRTQGGTEAFF | TGTGCCAGCAGAACCCAGGGTGGGACTGAAGCTTTCTTT
TRBJ1-1 | once | TRBV20-1 | NA | CSAREIRGAFF | TGCAGTGCTAGAGAGATAAGGGGAGCTTTCTTT
TRBJ1-6 | NA | TRBV27 | TRBD1 | CASSLRTGANSPLHF | TGTGCCAGCAGTTTAAGGACAGGGGCCAATTCACCCCTCCACTTT